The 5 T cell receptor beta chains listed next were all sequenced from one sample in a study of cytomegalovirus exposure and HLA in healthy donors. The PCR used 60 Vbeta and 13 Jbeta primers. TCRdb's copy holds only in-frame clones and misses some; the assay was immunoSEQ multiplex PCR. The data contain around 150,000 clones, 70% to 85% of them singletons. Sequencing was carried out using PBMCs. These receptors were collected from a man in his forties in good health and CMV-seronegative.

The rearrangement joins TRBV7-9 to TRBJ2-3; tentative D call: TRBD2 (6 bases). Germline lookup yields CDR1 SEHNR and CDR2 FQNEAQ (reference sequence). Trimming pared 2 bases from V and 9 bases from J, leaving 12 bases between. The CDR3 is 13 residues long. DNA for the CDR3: TGTGCCAGCAGCTTAAGGCGGGGTGAGACGCAGTATTTT. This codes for CASSLRRGETQYF. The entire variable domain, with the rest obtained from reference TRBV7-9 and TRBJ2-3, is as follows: DTGVSQNPRHKITKRGQNVTFRCDPISEHNRLYWYRQTLGQGPEFLTYFQNEAQLEKSRLLSDRFSAERPKGSFSTLEIQRTEQGDSAMYLCASSLRRGETQYFGPGTRLTVL.

CDR3: CAISTGQGSYEQYF. The CDR3 nucleotides read TGTGCCATCAGCACGGGACAGGGGTCCTACGAGCAGTACTTC. The chain has TRBV10-3 and TRBJ2-7, with 10 bases identical to TRBD1. V trimming: 6 bases; J trimming: 1 base; junction bases outside the gene matches: 3. CDR3 length: 14 residues. Germline CDR1 ENHRY, CDR2 SYGVKD.

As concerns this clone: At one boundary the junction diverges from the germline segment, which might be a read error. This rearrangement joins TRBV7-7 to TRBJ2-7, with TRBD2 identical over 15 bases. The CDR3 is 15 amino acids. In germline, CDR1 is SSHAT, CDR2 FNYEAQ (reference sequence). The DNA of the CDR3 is TGTGCTAGCAGCCAAGGGACTAGCGGGGGGTACGAGCAGTACTTC. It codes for CASSQGTSGGYEQYF.

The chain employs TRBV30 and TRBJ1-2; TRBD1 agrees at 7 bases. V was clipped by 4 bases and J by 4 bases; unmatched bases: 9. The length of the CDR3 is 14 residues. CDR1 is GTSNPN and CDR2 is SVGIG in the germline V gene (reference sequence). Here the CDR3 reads CAWNRDSLIYGYTF. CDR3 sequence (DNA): TGTGCCTGGAATAGGGACAGCCTGATCTATGGCTACACCTTC.

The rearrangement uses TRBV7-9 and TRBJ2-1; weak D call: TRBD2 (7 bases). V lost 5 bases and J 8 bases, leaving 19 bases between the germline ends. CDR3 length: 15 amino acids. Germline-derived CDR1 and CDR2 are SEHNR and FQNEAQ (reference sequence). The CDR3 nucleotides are TGTGCCAGCAGCGAAACCACGAGGGGGGGGGATGAGCAGTTCTTC. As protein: CASSETTRGGDEQFF.